Listed here are 27 T cell receptor beta chains from one sample, sequenced in a study of blood T cell repertoires in COVID-19. Profiling relied on immunoSEQ multiplex PCR, and the TCRdb table lists in-frame clones only, not all of them. The sample consists of some 360,000 clones, roughly 90% of them appearing once. Input material: PBMCs or T cells enriched from blood (not recorded which). The receptor set was obtained from a woman in her 30s who had been exposed to COVID-19.

The chain links TRBV27 to TRBJ1-5, with no clear D. The CDR3 sequence is 14 residues long. With 3 bases removed from V and 0 bases from J, the gap between germline ends came to 6 bases. Germline-derived CDR1 and CDR2 are MNHEY and SMNVEV (reference sequence). The CDR3 reads CASSFSGSNQPQHF. The CDR3 DNA follows: TGTGCCAGCAGTTTTTCGGGTAGCAATCAGCCCCAGCATTTT.

The chain employs TRBV30 and TRBJ1-2, with D possibly being TRBD1 (5 bases). This CDR3 has 12 amino acids. V was cut by 2 bases and J by 4 bases, with 8 bases left in between. Germline CDR1 and CDR2: GTSNPN and SVGIG (reference sequence). The CDR3 bases are TGTGCCTGGAGTCAGGGAGGCTATGGCTACACCTTC. It codes for CAWSQGGYGYTF.

This clone was observed a single time. CDR3 in DNA: TGTGCCAGCAGCGTAGTAGGGGGGGCTGAAGCTTTCTTT. Its translation is CASSVVGGAEAFF. This chain joins TRBV9 and TRBJ1-1; D may be TRBD1 (6 bases). There are 13 residues in the CDR3. Germline loops: CDR1 SGDLS, CDR2 YYNGEE. V was clipped by 0 bases and J by 6 bases, with 9 bases between them. The full variable domain, with the rest looked up from reference TRBV9 and TRBJ1-1, is DSGVTQTPKHLITATGQRVTLRCSPRSGDLSVYWYQQSLDQGLQFLIQYYNGEERAKGNILERFSAQQFPDLHSELNLSSLELGDSALYFCASSVVGGAEAFFGQGTRLTVV.

The chain is built from TRBV7-9 and TRBJ2-1; tentatively, D is TRBD1 (5 bases). Germline-derived CDR1 and CDR2 are SEHNR and FQNEAQ (reference sequence). The length of the CDR3 is 12 residues. Trimming took off 3 bases at V and 5 bases at J, with 5 bases between the two ends. The CDR3, as DNA: TGTGCCAGCAGCTTGGACAACAATGAGCAGTTCTTC. Amino acids: CASSLDNNEQFF.

The rearrangement links TRBV30 to TRBJ1-1; D may be TRBD1 (6 bases). Trimming left V 3 bases short and J 1 base short, with 15 bases between. CDR1 and CDR2 from the germline V gene are GTSNPN and SVGIG (reference sequence). The CDR3 totals 15 residues. The CDR3 coding sequence is TGTGCCTGGAGATCGGCAGGGGTTGGGAACACTGAAGCTTTCTTT. It encodes CAWRSAGVGNTEAFF.

This chain joins TRBV9 and TRBJ2-5; tentatively, D is TRBD1 (6 bases). Germline CDR1 reads SGDLS; CDR2 reads YYNGEE. The V and J ends lost 1 base and 1 base respectively, with 11 bases between them. The CDR3 totals 15 residues. The CDR3 nucleotides read TGTGCCAGCAGCGTAACAGGGTTGGCCCAAGAGACCCAGTACTTC. The encoded protein is CASSVTGLAQETQYF.

The chain joins TRBV5-1 to TRBJ1-4; perhaps TRBD1 as D (5 bases). V was cut by 6 bases and J by 3 bases, with 15 bases left in between. The CDR3 is made up of 15 amino acids. CDR1 is SGHRS, CDR2 YFSETQ, per germline. CDR3 nucleotide sequence: TGCGCCAGCACCGGGGGAGGGGCAGCTAATGAAAAACTGTTTTTT. Protein: CASTGGGAANEKLFF.

The chain employs TRBV6-5 and TRBJ2-7; D remains unclear. This CDR3 is built from 14 residues. CDR1 MNHEY and CDR2 SVGAGI come from the germline V gene. The ends were cut back, 0 bases at V and 7 bases at J, with 13 bases in the middle. The CDR3 region is CASSYSERSNEQYF. The CDR3 bases are TGTGCCAGCAGTTACTCCGAACGTAGCAATGAGCAGTACTTC.

The DNA of the CDR3 is TGCGCCAGCAGCTTTGGACAGGGGGCTAACTATGGCTACACCTTC. This gives the protein CASSFGQGANYGYTF. The rearrangement joins TRBV5-1 to TRBJ1-2, with 10 nucleotides matching TRBD1. Trimming cost V 2 bases and J 0 bases; bases outside gene matches: 1. Germline V gene sequence: CDR1 SGHRS, CDR2 YFSETQ. The CDR3 is 15 residues long.

The J gene is TRBJ1-6, the V gene TRBV11-2; TRBD1 agrees at 7 bases. CDR3 length equals 19 residues. J was trimmed by 3 bases and V by 5 bases; bases with no gene match: 16. Germline CDR1 reads SGHAT; CDR2 reads FQNNGV. The CDR3: CASSTERPGQSLYNSPLHF. The CDR3 bases are TGTGCCAGCAGCACGGAACGTCCGGGACAGAGCCTCTATAATTCACCCCTCCACTTT.

CDR3 DNA sequence: TGTGCCAGCAGCTCCGGGAAAAATTCACCCCTCCACTTT. Encoded protein: CASSSGKNSPLHF. The chain recombines TRBV28 with TRBJ1-6; D is ambiguous. Germline V gene data show CDR1 as MDHEN and CDR2 as SYDVKM. The V gene lost 6 bases and the J gene lost 7 bases, with 10 bases spanning the gap. The CDR3 covers 13 residues.

In nucleotides, the CDR3 is TGTGCTAGTGGTCAGGGTCCAAACTATGGCTACACCTTC. Amino acid sequence: CASGQGPNYGYTF. V gene TRBV12-5 combines with J gene TRBJ1-2, with D possibly matching TRBD1 (5 bases). Germline assignment: CDR1 LGHNT and CDR2 FRNRAP. The CDR3 is 13 residues long. Trimming removed 5 bases from V and 2 bases from J, with 9 bases in between.

The chain uses TRBV7-9 and TRBJ1-2; TRBD1 is a possible D gene (5 bases). Between the trimmed V and J ends, which lost 2 bases and 7 bases, there was a span of 14 bases. Germline CDR1 is SEHNR and CDR2 is FQNEAQ (reference sequence). The CDR3 contains 14 residues. Here the CDR3 DNA reads TGTGCCAGCAGCTTATTTCTTGAAGGGGCTGGCTACACCTTC. This translates into CASSLFLEGAGYTF.

The rearrangement links TRBV6-1 to TRBJ1-2; D is unresolved. This CDR3 is built from 17 residues. Germline CDR1 reads MNHNS; CDR2 reads SASEGT. Trimming took 4 bases from V and 1 from J, leaving 19 bases between them. For the CDR3, the DNA is TGTGCCAGCAGTGCCGATCCCAAAGGAGGGCGTAACTATGGCTACACCTTC. Its translation: CASSADPKGGRNYGYTF.

The CDR3, as DNA: TGTGCCAGCAGCTCTAGCGTAGGGCTGGGAGGGTCCAATGAGCAGTTCTTC. Translated: CASSSSVGLGGSNEQFF. The V call is TRBV7-2, the J call TRBJ2-1; 7 bases fit TRBD2. The J segment lost 6 bases and the V segment lost 4 bases, leaving 15 bases of the junction unmatched. The germline V gene encodes CDR1 SGHTA and CDR2 FQGNSA. The CDR3 length is 17 residues.

The chain combines TRBV6-5 with TRBJ2-1, with TRBD2 identical over 10 bases. CDR3 length: 15 residues. Germline V lookup: CDR1 MNHEY, CDR2 SVGAGI. The J segment lost 2 bases and the V segment lost 2 bases, leaving 0 bases of the junction unmatched. The CDR3 sequence is CASSYSGRAYNEQFF. The CDR3, as DNA: TGTGCCAGCAGTTACAGCGGGAGGGCCTACAATGAGCAGTTCTTC.

This chain uses TRBV30 with TRBJ2-1; TRBD2 matches at 9 bases. The germline V gene encodes CDR1 GTSNPN and CDR2 SVGIG (reference sequence). Trimming at V came to 5 bases and at J to 2 bases, leaving 10 bases not matched to a gene. This CDR3 has 16 amino acids. CDR3 loop: CAWLGGRGTTYNEQFF. For the CDR3, the DNA is TGTGCCTGGCTAGGCGGGAGGGGAACTACCTACAATGAGCAGTTCTTC.

The CDR3 sequence: CATHDSLFGNTIYF. The CDR3 bases are TGTGCCACCCACGACAGTCTCTTTGGAAACACCATATATTTT. This rearrangement joins TRBV10-3 to TRBJ1-3; D is perhaps TRBD1 (5 bases). Germline-derived CDR1 and CDR2 are ENHRY and SYGVKD. The CDR3 loop spans 14 amino acids. The V and J ends lost 10 bases and 3 bases respectively, with 16 bases between them.

The V and J genes are TRBV6-4 and TRBJ1-1, with 7 bases identical to TRBD1. Germline trimming cut 6 bases from V and 5 bases from J; bases unmatched to any gene: 12. Germline CDR1 and CDR2: MRHNA and SNTAGT. CDR3 size: 15 residues. The CDR3 sequence: CASRPEQGRQTEAFF. Written as DNA, the CDR3 is TGTGCCAGCAGGCCAGAACAGGGGAGGCAGACTGAAGCTTTCTTT.

In this sample, this clone turned up a few times. The chain combines TRBV5-4 with TRBJ2-1; TRBD2 matches at 13 bases. CDR1 and CDR2 (germline): SGHNT, YYREEE (reference sequence). V trimming: 3 bases; J trimming: 3 bases; junction bases outside the gene matches: 6. The CDR3 totals 17 residues. Here the CDR3 reads CASSSGTSGTYYNEQFF. The CDR3 bases are TGTGCCAGCAGCTCCGGGACTAGCGGGACGTACTACAATGAGCAGTTCTTC.

The V and J genes are TRBV7-8 and TRBJ1-3; D is ambiguous. The germline V gene encodes CDR1 SGHVS and CDR2 FQNEAQ. The germline V and J ends were trimmed by 5 bases and 3 bases, with 11 bases remaining between them. There are 14 residues in the CDR3. For the CDR3, the DNA is TGTGCCAGCAGCCGCGGGGAAGATGGAAACACCATATATTTT. Amino acid sequence: CASSRGEDGNTIYF.

The chain couples TRBV5-1 to TRBJ2-5, with 11 bases aligning to TRBD1. Unmatched junction bases numbered 3, after V lost 4 bases and J lost 1 base. Germline values: CDR1 SGHRS, CDR2 YFSETQ. The CDR3 covers 15 residues. CDR3 sequence (DNA): TGCGCCAGCAGCACGGACAGGGGGCTCCAAGAGACCCAGTACTTC. Translated: CASSTDRGLQETQYF.

V and J are TRBV7-3 and TRBJ1-2; 9 nucleotides agree with TRBD1. The V gene end was trimmed by 5 bases and the J gene end by 4 bases; junction bases not matched to a gene: 8. The CDR3 sequence is 15 residues long. Germline-derived CDR1 and CDR2 are SGHTA and FQGTGA. CDR3: CASSPGQGPGYGYTF. In nucleotides, the CDR3 is TGTGCCAGCAGCCCCGGACAGGGGCCGGGCTATGGCTACACCTTC.

This rearrangement joins TRBV30 to TRBJ1-2; D ambiguous. The V end was cut by 1 base, the J end by 4 bases, with 7 bases between. CDR3 length: 12 amino acids. Germline V gene lookup returns CDR1 GTSNPN and CDR2 SVGIG (reference sequence). The CDR3 here is CAWSALIYGYTF. The CDR3, as DNA: TGTGCCTGGAGTGCCCTAATCTATGGCTACACCTTC.

The chain couples TRBV7-6 to TRBJ2-2, with D perhaps matching TRBD2 (6 bases). Germline CDR1 and CDR2: SGHVS and FNYEAQ. The germline V and J ends were trimmed by 3 bases and 4 bases, with 12 bases remaining between them. This CDR3 region has 15 residues. CDR3 bases: TGTGCCAGCAGCTTCCGGGGAGGAGGCACCGGGGAGCTGTTTTTT. Amino acids: CASSFRGGGTGELFF.

This clone was seen a handful of times. The chain uses TRBV7-6 and TRBJ2-2, with D perhaps matching TRBD2 (6 bases). The V end lost 3 bases, the J end lost 1 base, and 9 bases lay between the germline ends. The CDR3 has 15 residues. Germline CDR1 SGHVS, CDR2 FNYEAQ. CDR3 loop: CASSFGGVNTGELFF. DNA for the CDR3: TGTGCCAGCAGCTTCGGAGGGGTGAACACCGGGGAGCTGTTTTTT.

V is TRBV5-1 and J is TRBJ1-4; TRBD1 matches 10 bases. This CDR3 spans 15 amino acids. Germline V CDR1 and CDR2: SGHRS, YFSETQ. The V gene end was trimmed by 4 bases and the J gene end by 4 bases; junction bases not matched to a gene: 4. CDR3 region: CASSTWTGGNEKLFF. CDR3 in DNA: TGCGCCAGCAGCACGTGGACAGGGGGTAATGAAAAACTGTTTTTT.